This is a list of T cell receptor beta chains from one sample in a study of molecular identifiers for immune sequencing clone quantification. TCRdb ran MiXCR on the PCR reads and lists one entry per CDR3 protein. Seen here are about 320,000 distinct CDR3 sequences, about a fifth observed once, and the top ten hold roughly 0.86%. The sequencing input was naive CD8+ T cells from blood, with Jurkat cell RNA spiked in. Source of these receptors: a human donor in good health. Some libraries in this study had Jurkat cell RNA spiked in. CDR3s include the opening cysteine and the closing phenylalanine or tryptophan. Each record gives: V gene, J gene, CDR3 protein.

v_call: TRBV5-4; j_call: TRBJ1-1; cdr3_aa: CASSLQGTNTEAFF
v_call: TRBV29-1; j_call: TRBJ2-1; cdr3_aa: CSVLAGNYNEQFF
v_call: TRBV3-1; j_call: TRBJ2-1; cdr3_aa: CASSPWTSGVIEQFF
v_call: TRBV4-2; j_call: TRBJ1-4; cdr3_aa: CASSQSPGQVNEKLFF
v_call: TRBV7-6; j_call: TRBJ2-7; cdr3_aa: CASSPDPAHYEQYF
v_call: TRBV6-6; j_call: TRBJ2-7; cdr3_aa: CASSPPGLAASYEQYF
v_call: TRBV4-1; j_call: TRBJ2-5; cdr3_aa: CASSHPQGVETQYF
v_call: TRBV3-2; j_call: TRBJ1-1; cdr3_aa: CASSQPVGGLFTNTEAFF
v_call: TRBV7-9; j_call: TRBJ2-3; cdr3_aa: CASSLLWDRSSFTDTQYF
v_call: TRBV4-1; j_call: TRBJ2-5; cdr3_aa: CASSQGGNQETQYF
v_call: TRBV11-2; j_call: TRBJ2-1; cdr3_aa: CASSRLVNEQFF
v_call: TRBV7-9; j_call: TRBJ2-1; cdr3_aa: CASSLISGRASGNEQFF
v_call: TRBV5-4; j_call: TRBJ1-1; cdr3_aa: CASSSSPGPVEAFF
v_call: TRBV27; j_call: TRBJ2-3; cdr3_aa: CASSISGGKGTDTQYF
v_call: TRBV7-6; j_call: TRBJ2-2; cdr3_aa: CASRGPAGELFF
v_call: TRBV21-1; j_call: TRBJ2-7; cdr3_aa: CASSKRRDSSYEQYF
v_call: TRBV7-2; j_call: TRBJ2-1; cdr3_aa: CASSDASGSYNEQFF
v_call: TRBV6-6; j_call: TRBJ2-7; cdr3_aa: CASSYSGVYYEQYF
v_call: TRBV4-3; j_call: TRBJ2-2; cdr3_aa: CASSQGWTSGVEDTGELVF
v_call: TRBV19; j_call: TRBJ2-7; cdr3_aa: CASSEDITYEQYF
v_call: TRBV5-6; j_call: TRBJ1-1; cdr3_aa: CASSTGGTGTLNTEAFF
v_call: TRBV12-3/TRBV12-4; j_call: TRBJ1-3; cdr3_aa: CASSLRTANTIYF
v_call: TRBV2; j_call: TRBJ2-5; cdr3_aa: CASRGGVLVTQYF
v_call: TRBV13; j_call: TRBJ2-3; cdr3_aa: CASSLGLDTQYF
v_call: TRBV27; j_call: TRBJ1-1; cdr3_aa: CASTTSGVNTEAFF
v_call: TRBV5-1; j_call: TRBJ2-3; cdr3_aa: CASSLDSGLPYGLADTQYF
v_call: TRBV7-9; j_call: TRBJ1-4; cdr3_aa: CASSLKGEKLFF
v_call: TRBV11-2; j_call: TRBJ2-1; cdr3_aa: CASSLTGNDEQFF
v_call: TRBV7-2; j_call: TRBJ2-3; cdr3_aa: CASTRPDADTQYF
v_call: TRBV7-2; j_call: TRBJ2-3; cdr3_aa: CASSLTRGPTDTQYF
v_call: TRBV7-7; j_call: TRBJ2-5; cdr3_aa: CASSSGWRETQYF
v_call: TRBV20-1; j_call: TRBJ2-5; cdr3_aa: CSARDLLRVPETQYF
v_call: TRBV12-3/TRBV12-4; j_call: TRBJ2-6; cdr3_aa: CASSLPPGSSSGANVLTF
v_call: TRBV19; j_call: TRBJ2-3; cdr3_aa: CASSIIAGGDTQYF
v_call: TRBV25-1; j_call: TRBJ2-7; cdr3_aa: CASSSSDRIYEQYF
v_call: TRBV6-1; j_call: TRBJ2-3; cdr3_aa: CASSESRGALADTQYF
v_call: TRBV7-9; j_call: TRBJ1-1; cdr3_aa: CASSLEQGPHTEAFF
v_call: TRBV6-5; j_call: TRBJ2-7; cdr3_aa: CASTAPGQGGNEQYF
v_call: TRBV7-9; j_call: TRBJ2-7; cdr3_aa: CASSLLGGDEQYF
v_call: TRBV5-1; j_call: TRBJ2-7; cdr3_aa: CASSLETAFYEQYF